This T cell receptor (beta chain) is drawn from a study of blood T cell repertoires in COVID-19. This clone was counted between two and nine times. Assay: immunoSEQ multiplex PCR; the TCRdb copy retains only in-frame clones and omits some. This table has approximately 220,000 clones, 65% to 90% appearing once. The CDR3 extends over 17 amino acids. The ends were cut back, 0 bases at V and 3 bases at J, with 21 bases in the middle. Germline CDR1 reads GTSNPN; CDR2 reads SVGIG (reference sequence). The source is a woman aged 25-40 years who had been exposed to COVID-19. The sample taken for sequencing was PBMCs or T cells enriched from blood (not recorded which). The rearrangement uses TRBV30 and TRBJ2-7, with D possibly being TRBD1 (6 bases). CDR3 sequence (DNA): TGTGCCTGGAGTGTACGGGTGGACAGCTTTAGAATCTACGAGCAGTACTTC. Translating gives CAWSVRVDSFRIYEQYF.